Following are 7 T cell receptor beta chains from one sample sequenced in a study of control samples from healthy donors and cancer patients. Libraries were prepared by immunoSEQ multiplex PCR; TCRdb keeps only in-frame clonotypes and omits some of them. This sample carries about 110,000 clones, 83% of them seen once, and the ten largest clones take roughly 13%. Material: blood. Receptor source: a woman between 45 and 65 years old in good health.

The chain links TRBV12-3 or TRBV12-4 to TRBJ2-7, with D perhaps being TRBD1 or TRBD2 (5 bases each). The CDR3 runs to 13 residues. The germline V and J ends were trimmed by 6 bases and 5 bases, with 14 bases remaining between them. The CDR3 DNA reads as TGTGCCAGCAGCCGGGACCCGGACCACGAGCAGTACTTC. This gives the protein CASSRDPDHEQYF.

This clone has a handful of counts. V and J are TRBV14 and TRBJ1-4; D gene ambiguous. Germline V gives CDR1 SGHDN, CDR2 FVKESK. V was shortened by 0 bases and J by 11 bases, with 16 bases between the two germline ends. CDR3 size: 15 residues. CDR3: CASSQELPIIGKLFF. The CDR3 DNA follows: TGTGCCAGCAGCCAAGAACTGCCCATAATAGGGAAACTGTTTTTT.

The CDR3 is CSANDYGYTF. CDR3 bases: TGCAGCGCCAATGACTATGGCTACACCTTC. The chain couples TRBV29-1 to TRBJ1-2; D is ambiguous. The CDR3 spans 10 residues. Germline V gives CDR1 SQVTM, CDR2 ANQGSEA. The V gene lost 7 bases and the J gene lost 3 bases, with 6 bases spanning the gap.

This chain connects TRBV6-4 to TRBJ2-5; D gene ambiguous. Germline CDR1 MRHNA, CDR2 SNTAGT. The CDR3 runs 13 residues. Trimming shortened V by 4 bases and J by 4 bases, and 10 bases separated the two germline ends. The DNA for the CDR3 is TGTGCCAGCAGTGTTCTGTTCGGAGAGACCCAGTACTTC. This sequence encodes CASSVLFGETQYF.

This chain uses TRBV3-1 (or the pseudogene TRBV3-2) with TRBJ2-2; D is undetermined. Germline values: CDR1 LGHDT, CDR2 YNNKEL (reference sequence). CDR3 length equals 16 residues. Trimming left V 5 bases short and J 0 bases short, with 13 bases between. For the CDR3, the DNA is TGTGCCAGCAGCGAAAGCCAGAGATCGAACACCGGGGAGCTGTTTTTT. Translation gives CASSESQRSNTGELFF.

V and J are TRBV12-5 and TRBJ2-3; TRBD1 is a possible D gene (6 bases). Trimming pared 0 bases from V and 1 base from J, leaving 14 bases between. Germline-derived CDR1 and CDR2 are LGHNT and FRNRAP. The CDR3 contains 17 residues. CDR3 coding DNA: TGTGCTAGTGGTTTGGTACTGAGTCGGACAGGCACAGATACGCAGTATTTT. It codes for CASGLVLSRTGTDTQYF.

This clone was counted a single time. V gene TRBV9 combines with J gene TRBJ1-3; D perhaps matches TRBD1 (5 bases). Trimming removed 2 bases at V and 0 bases at J, with 6 bases between. The CDR3 is made up of 14 amino acids. The germline CDR1 and CDR2 sequences are SGDLS and YYNGEE. The CDR3 DNA is TGTGCCAGCAGCGTGAGGGGCTCTGGAAACACCATATATTTT. It specifies CASSVRGSGNTIYF.